A single sample gave rise to the 23 T cell receptor beta chains below, sequenced in a study of cytomegalovirus exposure and HLA in healthy donors. A multiplex PCR was run with 60 Vbeta primers and 13 Jbeta primers. Sequencing used immunoSEQ multiplex PCR; TCRdb keeps in-frame clones, though not all of them. This table holds over 130,000 clones, roughly 88% found once. The sample comprised PBMCs. The receptors come from a woman aged 35 to 49 in good health and CMV-seronegative.

The gene calls are TRBV11-3 and TRBJ2-5; 8 bases map to TRBD1. The end of the DNA is better explained by TRBJ2-7, so the J call may be wrong. This CDR3 has 15 amino acids. Germline CDR1 SGHNT, CDR2 YENEEA. The CDR3 region is CASSQGQGSPYEQYF. The CDR3 nucleotides are TGTGCCAGCAGCCAAGGACAGGGATCACCCTACGAGCAGTACTTC.

V is TRBV25-1 and J is TRBJ2-7; the match to TRBD1 covers 8 bases. V lost 4 bases to trimming and J lost 1 base; unmatched junction nucleotides: 9. The CDR3 has 16 amino acids. Germline CDR1 MGHDK, CDR2 SYGVNS. As DNA, the CDR3 is TGTGCCAGCAGTGCCAAAACAGGGGGGCTGTCCTACGAGCAGTACTTC. Encoded protein: CASSAKTGGLSYEQYF.

The chain uses TRBV11-3 and TRBJ2-3; possible D gene TRBD2, 7 bases. Per the germline V gene, CDR1 is SGHNT and CDR2 is YENEEA. The ends were cut back, 2 bases at V and 7 bases at J, with 19 bases in the middle. This CDR3 spans 16 amino acids. CDR3 in amino acids: CASSLTLTGGQYTQYF. The CDR3 nucleotides read TGTGCCAGCAGCTTAACTCTGACGGGGGGACAATATACGCAGTATTTT.

The chain combines TRBV6-6 with TRBJ2-3; D ambiguous. The CDR3 length is 11 residues. Germline V gives CDR1 MNHNY, CDR2 SVGAGI (reference sequence). Trimming cost V 6 bases and J 3 bases, with 4 bases left between them. This CDR3 is CASRSTDTQYF. The DNA of the CDR3 is TGTGCCAGCAGATCAACAGATACGCAGTATTTT.

The chain uses TRBV14 and TRBJ2-5; TRBD1 is a possible D gene (5 bases). The tail of the sequence fits TRBJ2-7 better, so the J call may be wrong. The CDR3 is 14 residues long. Germline CDR1 is SGHDN and CDR2 is FVKESK. CDR3 region: CASSLRTGSYEQYF. The CDR3 region has the DNA TGTGCCAGCAGCCTTAGAACAGGATCCTACGAGCAGTACTTC.

The gene calls are TRBV10-3 and TRBJ2-6; TRBD1 matches at 11 bases. The length of the CDR3 is 18 residues. Per germline, CDR1 ENHRY and CDR2 SYGVKD. Unmatched junction bases numbered 11, after V lost 8 bases and J lost 2 bases. The CDR3 spells CAIGRGTGGTAGANVLTF. The CDR3 nucleotides read TGTGCCATCGGTAGAGGGACAGGGGGAACTGCTGGGGCCAACGTCCTGACTTTC.

The chain is built from TRBV28 and TRBJ2-1, with 7 bases that match TRBD1. V lost 5 bases to trimming and J lost 6 bases; unmatched junction nucleotides: 13. The length of the CDR3 is 16 residues. The germline V gene has CDR1 MDHEN and CDR2 SYDVKM. In nucleotides, the CDR3 is TGTGCCAGCAGTCCAATGACAGGGATCCCGGGCAATGAGCAGTTCTTC. Amino acids: CASSPMTGIPGNEQFF.

The chain uses TRBV29-1 and TRBJ2-1, with a possible D match to TRBD1 (5 bases). V was cut by 0 bases and J by 3 bases, with 15 bases left in between. Germline CDR1 reads SQVTM; CDR2 reads ANQGSEA. This CDR3 has 16 residues. The CDR3 is CSVEDGRGAFYNEQFF. In DNA, the CDR3 is TGCAGCGTTGAAGACGGGCGTGGGGCGTTCTACAATGAGCAGTTCTTC.

The chain links TRBV2 to TRBJ2-1, with a tentative D call TRBD1 (5 bases). This CDR3 contains 14 residues. Germline CDR1 reads SNHLY; CDR2 reads FYNNEI. Trimming took off 4 bases at V and 3 bases at J, with 10 bases between the two ends. For the CDR3, the DNA is TGTGCCAGCAGTGGACAGATCCTCTACAATGAGCAGTTCTTC. It specifies CASSGQILYNEQFF.

V usage is TRBV19 and J usage is TRBJ2-7; TRBD1 might be the D (6 bases). The V gene's germline CDR1 is LNHDA and CDR2 SQIVND (reference sequence). The V and J ends lost 6 bases and 3 bases respectively, with 18 bases between them. CDR3 length equals 15 residues. The chain's CDR3 is CASSPFPGHLYEQYF. DNA for the CDR3: TGTGCCAGTAGCCCCTTCCCGGGACACCTCTACGAGCAGTACTTC.

This chain joins TRBV6-6 and TRBJ1-4; 10 bases line up with TRBD1. Germline lookup yields CDR1 MNHNY and CDR2 SVGAGI (reference sequence). V lost 0 bases and J lost 8; bases outside the gene matches: 6. This CDR3 is 16 amino acids long. Here the CDR3 DNA reads TGTGCCAGCAGTTACTCGACCGGGACAGGGGAGGAAAAACTGTTTTTT. Protein sequence: CASSYSTGTGEEKLFF.

As regards this clone: At one of its ends the junction is not consistent with the germline gene, which may arise from a read error. Here the CDR3 reads CSSSLGTSSYEQYF. DNA of the CDR3: TGTTCCAGCAGCTTAGGGACTAGCTCCTACGAGCAGTACTTC. The chain carries TRBV7-9 and TRBJ2-7, with 8 bases lining up with TRBD2. CDR3 length: 14 residues. Germline V lookup: CDR1 SEHNR, CDR2 FQNEAQ (reference sequence). Complete variable domain (other parts from reference TRBV7-9 and TRBJ2-7): DTGVSQNPRHKITKRGQNVTFRCDPISEHNRLYWYRQTLGQGPEFLTYFQNEAQLEKSRLLSDRFSAERPKGSFSTLEIQRTEQGDSAMYLCSSSLGTSSYEQYFGPGTRLTVT.

CDR3 protein: CASSLFIGPQETQYF. DNA of the CDR3: TGCGCCAGCAGCTTGTTCATTGGGCCCCAAGAGACCCAGTACTTC. V and J are TRBV5-1 and TRBJ2-5; no definite D call. Germline V gene data show CDR1 as SGHRS and CDR2 as YFSETQ. Trimming took 1 base from V and 1 from J, leaving 11 bases between them. This CDR3 has 15 residues.

The chain recombines TRBV11-3 with TRBJ2-3; 8 bases fit TRBD1. CDR1 is SGHNT and CDR2 is YENEEA in the germline V gene. Losses at the gene ends were 1 base for V and 2 bases for J; bases not matched to a gene: 8. This CDR3 is 17 amino acids long. The CDR3 loop reads CASSLGAGGVLTDTQYF. DNA for the CDR3: TGTGCCAGCAGCTTAGGCGCAGGGGGCGTCCTCACAGATACGCAGTATTTT.

This clone has more than one count but fewer than ten. J is TRBJ2-1 and V is TRBV28, with TRBD2 matching over 7 bases. J gave up 7 bases and V 4 bases, and 16 bases lay outside the gene matches. This CDR3 is 17 amino acids long. The germline V gene encodes CDR1 MDHEN and CDR2 SYDVKM. CDR3 coding DNA: TGTGCCAGCAGTTCGGTCCTTGGGGGGAGGGCCTCGAATGAGCAGTTCTTC. Translation: CASSSVLGGRASNEQFF.

The chain has TRBV2 and TRBJ1-2, with TRBD1 matching 8 bases. The CDR3 runs to 15 residues. CDR1 is SNHLY and CDR2 is FYNNEI in the germline V gene. V lost 6 bases, J lost 3 bases, and 9 bases stayed unmatched. The DNA for the CDR3 is TGTGCCAGCAGGGGCACAGGGGGGGCCTACTATGGCTACACCTTC. It specifies CASRGTGGAYYGYTF.

V and J are TRBV11-3 and TRBJ2-5, with TRBD2 identical over 9 bases. The CDR3 has 16 residues. Germline loops: CDR1 SGHNT, CDR2 YENEEA. The ends lost 5 bases at V and 4 bases at J; junction bases unmatched: 11. CDR3 sequence (DNA): TGTGCCAGCAGCACTAGAGGGACTAGCTGGGGAGAGACCCAGTACTTC. Translation: CASSTRGTSWGETQYF.

The CDR3 bases are TGTGCCTGGGGGGAGCAGGGGAACTCCTACGAGCAGTACTTC. Translating gives CAWGEQGNSYEQYF. The V and J genes are TRBV30 and TRBJ2-7, with D maybe TRBD1 (6 bases). With 5 bases removed from V and 0 bases from J, the gap between germline ends came to 14 bases. This CDR3 has 14 residues. Germline V CDR1 and CDR2: GTSNPN, SVGIG (reference sequence). The full variable domain, rest sourced from reference TRBV30 and TRBJ2-7, is SQTIHQWPATLVQPVGSPLSLECTVEGTSNPNLYWYRQAAGRGLQLLFYSVGIGQISSEVPQNLSASRPQDRQFILSSKKLLLSDSGFYLCAWGEQGNSYEQYFGPGTRLTVT.

The CDR3 DNA is TGTGCCTGGAGTTTAGGGCAGGGGATCGACGAGCAGTACTTC. Amino acids: CAWSLGQGIDEQYF. The V call is TRBV30, the J call TRBJ2-7, with a possible D match to TRBD1 (6 bases). Looked up from germline, CDR1 is GTSNPN and CDR2 is SVGIG (reference sequence). V lost 2 bases and J lost 5, with 16 bases in between. The CDR3 sequence is 14 residues long.

The chain uses TRBV9 and TRBJ1-2; D ambiguous. The CDR3 spans 12 residues. Germline loops: CDR1 SGDLS, CDR2 YYNGEE. V gave up 0 bases and J gave up 8 bases, with 8 bases separating them. This CDR3 is CASSVGGRGYTF. In DNA, the CDR3 is TGTGCCAGCAGCGTAGGAGGTAGGGGCTACACCTTC.

This clone was detected once. V is TRBV6-5 and J is TRBJ2-1, with D possibly being TRBD1 (5 bases). The V end lost 8 bases, the J end lost 0 bases, and 11 bases lay between the germline ends. The CDR3 loop spans 14 amino acids. Germline V gene sequence: CDR1 MNHEY, CDR2 SVGAGI. DNA of the CDR3: TGTGCCAGCCGGACAAGCAGCTCCTACAATGAGCAGTTCTTC. Its translation is CASRTSSSYNEQFF.

Written as DNA, the CDR3 is TGTGCCTGGGTAGTTACTCGTGGCACTGAAGCTTTCTTT. Translated: CAWVVTRGTEAFF. The V call is TRBV30, the J call TRBJ1-1; D gene uncertain. The germline V gene has CDR1 GTSNPN and CDR2 SVGIG (reference sequence). Trimming took 5 bases from V and 4 from J, leaving 14 bases between them. CDR3 length: 13 residues. Full variable domain (outside the CDR3, taken from reference TRBV30 and TRBJ1-1): SQTIHQWPATLVQPVGSPLSLECTVEGTSNPNLYWYRQAAGRGLQLLFYSVGIGQISSEVPQNLSASRPQDRQFILSSKKLLLSDSGFYLCAWVVTRGTEAFFGQGTRLTVV.

The chain links TRBV28 to TRBJ2-7, with 12 bases aligning to TRBD2. The CDR3 extends over 18 amino acids. The trim removed 4 bases at V and 2 bases at J, leaving 12 bases unmatched. Germline values: CDR1 MDHEN, CDR2 SYDVKM. The CDR3 DNA sequence: TGTGCCAGCAGTTCCCCTACCCTTGGACTAGCGGGGACCTACGAGCAGTACTTC. It codes for CASSSPTLGLAGTYEQYF.